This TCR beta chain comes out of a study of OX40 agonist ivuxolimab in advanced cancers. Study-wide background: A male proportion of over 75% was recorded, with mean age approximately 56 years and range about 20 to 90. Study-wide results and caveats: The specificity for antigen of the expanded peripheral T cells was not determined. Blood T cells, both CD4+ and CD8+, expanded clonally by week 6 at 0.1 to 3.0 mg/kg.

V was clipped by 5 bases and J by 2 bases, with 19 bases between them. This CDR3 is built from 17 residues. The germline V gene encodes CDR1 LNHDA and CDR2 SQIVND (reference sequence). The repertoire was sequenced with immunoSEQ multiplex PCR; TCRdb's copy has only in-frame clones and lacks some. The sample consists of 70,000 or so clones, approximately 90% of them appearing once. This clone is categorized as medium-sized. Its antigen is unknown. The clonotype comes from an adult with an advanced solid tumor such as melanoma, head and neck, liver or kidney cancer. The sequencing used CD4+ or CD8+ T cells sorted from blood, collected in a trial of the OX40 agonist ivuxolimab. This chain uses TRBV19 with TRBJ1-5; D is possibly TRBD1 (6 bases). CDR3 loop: CASSVGQGNGGNQPQHF. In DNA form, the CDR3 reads TGTGCCAGTAGTGTAGGGCAGGGGAATGGGGGCAATCAGCCCCAGCATTTT.